The 16 T cell receptor beta chains reported below all come from one sample, sequenced in a study of T cell changes during pregnancy in multiple sclerosis. Some clones are missing from TCRdb's copy, which holds only in-frame ones; the method was immunoSEQ multiplex PCR. Of 90,000 or so clones in the sample, 90% to 95% are singletons; the top ten hold about 1.6%. Source: peripheral blood, taken after pregnancy. The receptor source for this set is a female donor in good health, enrolled as a control in a pregnancy study.

The chain has TRBV7-2 and TRBJ2-7; 14 positions match TRBD2. The trim removed 4 bases at V and 4 bases at J, leaving 6 bases unmatched. In germline, CDR1 is SGHTA, CDR2 FQGNSA. The CDR3 loop spans 16 amino acids. The CDR3 DNA follows: TGTGCCAGCAGCTCCAGGACTAGCGGGAGGTCGTACGAGCAGTACTTC. Protein sequence: CASSSRTSGRSYEQYF.

This chain joins TRBV5-1 and TRBJ2-7; TRBD2 matches at 9 bases. The CDR3 sequence is 17 residues long. Germline V gene lookup returns CDR1 SGHRS and CDR2 YFSETQ. V lost 4 bases to trimming and J lost 2 bases; unmatched junction nucleotides: 13. The CDR3 nucleotides read TGCGCCAGCAGCCCCGGCGTAGGACTAGCGAGAACCTACGAGCAGTACTTC. Amino acid sequence: CASSPGVGLARTYEQYF.

This clone was detected a few times. J is TRBJ1-4 and V is TRBV29-1; D possibly corresponds to TRBD1 (6 bases). The CDR3 is 12 residues long. Trimming stripped 7 bases from V and 4 bases from J, with 10 bases between. CDR1 and CDR2 (germline): SQVTM, ANQGSEA. The CDR3 bases are TGCAGCGGATCAGGGGATAATGAAAAACTGTTTTTT. It yields the protein CSGSGDNEKLFF. Complete variable domain (other parts from reference TRBV29-1 and TRBJ1-4): SAVISQKPSRDICQRGTSLTIQCQVDSQVTMMFWYRQQPGQSLTLIATANQGSEATYESGFVIDKFPISRPNLTFSTLTVSNMSPEDSSIYLCSGSGDNEKLFFGSGTQLSVL.

This clone was seen a few times. The V and J genes are TRBV2 and TRBJ2-3, with 10 bases lining up with TRBD2. J was trimmed by 14 bases and V by 4 bases; bases with no gene match: 12. This CDR3 is built from 14 residues. Germline loops: CDR1 SNHLY, CDR2 FYNNEI. The CDR3 sequence is CASSALLAGEMAYF. The DNA for the CDR3 is TGTGCCAGCAGTGCTCTCCTAGCGGGAGAAATGGCGTATTTT.

This sequence joins TRBV6-5 and TRBJ1-1; D is unclear. V shed 2 bases and J shed 0 bases, with 13 bases lying between them. CDR3 length: 16 residues. The germline V gene has CDR1 MNHEY and CDR2 SVGAGI. DNA for the CDR3: TGTGCCAGCAGTTACATCCGAGACACCCTGAACACTGAAGCTTTCTTT. This sequence encodes CASSYIRDTLNTEAFF.

The gene calls are TRBV11-3 and TRBJ2-1, with 9 positions matching TRBD1. The CDR3 contains 16 residues. Trimming removed 1 base from V and 3 bases from J; junction bases left unmatched: 4. Germline V gene lookup returns CDR1 SGHNT and CDR2 YENEEA. The CDR3 DNA is TGTGCCAGCAGCTTAGGGGGACAGGGTAGCTACAATGAGCAGTTCTTC. Translating gives CASSLGGQGSYNEQFF.

The sample holds one count of this clone. The chain carries TRBV6-5 and TRBJ1-5; the D gene is possibly TRBD1 (5 bases). The CDR3 runs 14 residues. Germline CDR1 reads MNHEY; CDR2 reads SVGAGI. V shed 7 bases and J shed 4 bases, with 14 bases lying between them. CDR3 in amino acids: CASTDRGRNQPQHF. In DNA form, the CDR3 reads TGTGCCAGCACAGACAGAGGAAGAAATCAGCCCCAGCATTTT.

This clone was seen only once. V and J are TRBV28 and TRBJ1-5; 8 bases agree with TRBD1. V lost 5 bases and J lost 4; bases outside the gene matches: 1. Germline lookup yields CDR1 MDHEN and CDR2 SYDVKM. The CDR3 is made up of 13 amino acids. CDR3 in DNA: TGTGCCAGCAGTAGGACAGGGAATCAGCCCCAGCATTTT. Protein: CASSRTGNQPQHF.

The CDR3 DNA follows: TGCGCCAGCAGCCAAGATGACAGGGGGGTCTACGAGCAGTACTTC. Translated, it gives CASSQDDRGVYEQYF. The rearrangement joins TRBV4-1 to TRBJ2-7; 9 positions match TRBD1. V was pared by 0 bases and J by 3 bases, with 3 bases of the junction left unmatched. The CDR3 has 15 amino acids. Germline V lookup: CDR1 MGHRA, CDR2 YSYEKL.

This chain links TRBV19 with TRBJ2-3; D may be TRBD2 (6 bases). This CDR3 has 16 amino acids. Trimming took 5 bases from V and 0 from J, leaving 15 bases between them. The germline V gene encodes CDR1 LNHDA and CDR2 SQIVND (reference sequence). This CDR3 reads CASSSEGFSSTDTQYF. CDR3 in DNA: TGTGCCAGTAGTTCGGAGGGTTTTTCTAGCACAGATACGCAGTATTTT.

In its sample, this clone was seen once. This chain connects TRBV20-1 to TRBJ2-5, with D hard to call. Trimming cost V 5 bases and J 2 bases, with 6 bases left between them. CDR1 DFQATT and CDR2 SNEGSKA come from the germline V gene (reference sequence). This CDR3 region has 11 residues. CDR3 sequence (DNA): TGCAGTGCTGTAGAACAAGAGACCCAGTACTTC. Protein product: CSAVEQETQYF.

The CDR3 sequence: CASSLSERDTDTQYF. The CDR3, as DNA: TGTGCCAGCAGCCTCTCCGAGCGGGACACAGATACGCAGTATTTT. The genes are TRBV5-5 and TRBJ2-3; 7 positions match TRBD2. V shed 4 bases and J 2 bases; nucleotides not matched to a gene: 7. Per the germline V gene, CDR1 is SGHKS and CDR2 is YYEKEE (reference sequence). The CDR3 is 15 amino acids.

This chain uses TRBV7-9 with TRBJ2-1; a possible D gene is TRBD2 (5 bases). This CDR3 is 14 amino acids long. Germline-derived CDR1 and CDR2 are SEHNR and FQNEAQ (reference sequence). The V and J ends lost 1 base and 8 bases respectively, with 12 bases between them. The CDR3, as DNA: TGTGCCAGCAGCTTAGGGCTAGCCCCCCATGAGCAGTTCTTC. Protein: CASSLGLAPHEQFF.

This chain uses TRBV5-1 with TRBJ2-3; the match to TRBD1 covers 11 bases. Germline CDR1 reads SGHRS; CDR2 reads YFSETQ. This CDR3 is built from 16 residues. V gave up 4 bases and J gave up 3 bases; unmatched junction bases: 7. The CDR3: CASSLPRDRGTDTQYF. The CDR3 DNA reads TGCGCCAGCAGCCTCCCCCGGGACAGGGGGACAGATACGCAGTATTTT.

This rearrangement joins TRBV2 to TRBJ2-3, with 10 positions matching TRBD2. Trimming cost V 8 bases and J 4 bases; bases outside gene matches: 12. Germline lookup yields CDR1 SNHLY and CDR2 FYNNEI. The CDR3 covers 16 residues. The CDR3 sequence is CASGEASGSRADTQYF. In DNA form, the CDR3 reads TGTGCCAGCGGGGAGGCTAGCGGGAGCCGCGCAGATACGCAGTATTTT.

This clone was recorded only once. The rearrangement joins TRBV6-5 to TRBJ2-1, with D maybe TRBD2 (5 bases). The germline V and J ends were trimmed by 5 bases and 5 bases, with 13 bases remaining between them. The CDR3 is made up of 14 amino acids. Germline-derived CDR1 and CDR2 are MNHEY and SVGAGI. The CDR3 region has the DNA TGTGCCAGCAGTGAGGGTTCTTGGCACAATGAGCAGTTCTTC. This encodes CASSEGSWHNEQFF.